This is a list of T cell receptor beta chains from one sample in a study of cytomegalovirus exposure and HLA in healthy donors. Sequencing used immunoSEQ multiplex PCR; TCRdb keeps in-frame clones, though not all of them. This repertoire includes some 130,000 clones. The material sequenced was PBMCs. These receptors all come from a young man in good health and CMV-seronegative. Each CDR3 is given without its conserved first and last residue. Each record gives: J gene, V gene, CDR3 protein.

j_call: TRBJ1-1; v_call: TRBV19; cdr3_aa: ASQGAGGRNTEAF
j_call: TRBJ2-7; v_call: TRBV27; cdr3_aa: ASSLGRAMTYEQY
j_call: TRBJ1-1; v_call: TRBV6-5; cdr3_aa: ASSYSTGMNTEAF
j_call: TRBJ2-1; v_call: TRBV9; cdr3_aa: ASSVAGSSGGNLGGEQF
j_call: TRBJ1-1; v_call: TRBV7-3; cdr3_aa: ASSSQGYTEAF
j_call: TRBJ2-2; v_call: TRBV9; cdr3_aa: ASSVGQTPNTGELF
j_call: TRBJ2-2; v_call: TRBV10-3; cdr3_aa: AISYDRGLNAGELF
j_call: TRBJ1-1; v_call: TRBV28; cdr3_aa: ASTQGVGRWAF
j_call: TRBJ2-1; v_call: TRBV13; cdr3_aa: ASSLLDRYNEQF
j_call: TRBJ2-7; v_call: TRBV7-9; cdr3_aa: ASSYAQEQY
j_call: TRBJ2-7; v_call: TRBV28; cdr3_aa: ASTPSGRAGEQY
j_call: TRBJ2-7; v_call: TRBV15; cdr3_aa: ATSREGRGYEQY
j_call: TRBJ1-4; v_call: TRBV18; cdr3_aa: ASSPTGVNEKLF
j_call: TRBJ1-4; v_call: TRBV5-1; cdr3_aa: ASRGDRENEKLF
j_call: TRBJ2-3; v_call: TRBV5-1; cdr3_aa: ASSLDPGITDTQY
j_call: TRBJ1-4; v_call: TRBV28; cdr3_aa: ASSFTRGHEKLF
j_call: TRBJ1-5; v_call: TRBV11-2; cdr3_aa: ASSQTPGAGGPQH
j_call: TRBJ2-1; v_call: TRBV18; cdr3_aa: ASSPQLAESNEQF
j_call: TRBJ1-3; v_call: TRBV6-1; cdr3_aa: ASSSTERRNTIY
j_call: TRBJ2-7; v_call: TRBV5-4; cdr3_aa: ASSSSGIGSYEQY
j_call: TRBJ1-1; v_call: TRBV19; cdr3_aa: ASSPPGGDTEAF
j_call: TRBJ1-5; v_call: TRBV7-8; cdr3_aa: ASSVSHFDRGSNQPQH
j_call: TRBJ1-2; v_call: TRBV28; cdr3_aa: ASSLLDSTHYGYT
j_call: TRBJ2-2; v_call: TRBV11-1; cdr3_aa: ASSLRSVQYTGELF
j_call: TRBJ1-2; v_call: TRBV5-1; cdr3_aa: ASSLGQGAKGYT
j_call: TRBJ1-1; v_call: TRBV29-1; cdr3_aa: SVLPRTVTFTEAF
j_call: TRBJ2-1; v_call: TRBV19; cdr3_aa: ASSIRGYSYNEQF
j_call: TRBJ1-1; v_call: TRBV6-5; cdr3_aa: ATSRGDAEAF
j_call: TRBJ1-1; v_call: TRBV18; cdr3_aa: ASSPSEGRLNTEAF
j_call: TRBJ2-5; v_call: TRBV4-2; cdr3_aa: ASSPRLAAETQY
j_call: TRBJ2-5; v_call: TRBV27; cdr3_aa: ASSQQGSGPETQY
j_call: TRBJ2-6; v_call: TRBV5-1; cdr3_aa: ASSANTGTGANVLT
j_call: TRBJ2-7; v_call: TRBV19; cdr3_aa: ASSISRGEQY
j_call: TRBJ2-7; v_call: TRBV19; cdr3_aa: ASSWSGSSSNEQY
j_call: TRBJ2-5; v_call: TRBV30; cdr3_aa: AWSGTVQETQY
j_call: TRBJ1-2; v_call: TRBV9; cdr3_aa: ASSGGQAGGIGYGYT
j_call: TRBJ2-7; v_call: TRBV6-5; cdr3_aa: ASSYQGALGEQY
j_call: TRBJ2-7; v_call: TRBV4-3; cdr3_aa: ASSLGTDIRGEQY
j_call: TRBJ2-1; v_call: TRBV9; cdr3_aa: ASSVTGLTGSIYYNEQF
j_call: TRBJ2-5; v_call: TRBV6-5; cdr3_aa: ASSYSGHLPWY
j_call: TRBJ2-1; v_call: TRBV4-3; cdr3_aa: ASSRGGLAYNEQF
j_call: TRBJ1-1; v_call: TRBV6-5; cdr3_aa: ASSYQPGSWNTEAF
j_call: TRBJ1-1; v_call: TRBV28; cdr3_aa: ASSYTTTGATEAF
j_call: TRBJ2-4; v_call: TRBV9; cdr3_aa: ASSGVAGAKNIQY
j_call: TRBJ2-1; v_call: TRBV7-2; cdr3_aa: ASSLGQVGQF
j_call: TRBJ1-2; v_call: TRBV19; cdr3_aa: ASSYGRGGREEAYGYT
j_call: TRBJ2-1; v_call: TRBV7-3; cdr3_aa: ASRLLAGAREQF
j_call: TRBJ2-3; v_call: TRBV9; cdr3_aa: ASSARQGEGADTQY
j_call: TRBJ2-1; v_call: TRBV29-1; cdr3_aa: SVDGLAGREQF
j_call: TRBJ1-4; v_call: TRBV6-5; cdr3_aa: ASSYEGQGLEKLF
j_call: TRBJ1-2; v_call: TRBV5-4; cdr3_aa: ASSTRTDTYGYT
j_call: TRBJ1-5; v_call: TRBV28; cdr3_aa: ASSFPGDQPQH
j_call: TRBJ2-3; v_call: TRBV5-6; cdr3_aa: ASSEGLGSDTQY
j_call: TRBJ1-4; v_call: TRBV30; cdr3_aa: AWSVGTGREKLF
j_call: TRBJ2-3; v_call: TRBV27; cdr3_aa: ASSLRREGGDTQY